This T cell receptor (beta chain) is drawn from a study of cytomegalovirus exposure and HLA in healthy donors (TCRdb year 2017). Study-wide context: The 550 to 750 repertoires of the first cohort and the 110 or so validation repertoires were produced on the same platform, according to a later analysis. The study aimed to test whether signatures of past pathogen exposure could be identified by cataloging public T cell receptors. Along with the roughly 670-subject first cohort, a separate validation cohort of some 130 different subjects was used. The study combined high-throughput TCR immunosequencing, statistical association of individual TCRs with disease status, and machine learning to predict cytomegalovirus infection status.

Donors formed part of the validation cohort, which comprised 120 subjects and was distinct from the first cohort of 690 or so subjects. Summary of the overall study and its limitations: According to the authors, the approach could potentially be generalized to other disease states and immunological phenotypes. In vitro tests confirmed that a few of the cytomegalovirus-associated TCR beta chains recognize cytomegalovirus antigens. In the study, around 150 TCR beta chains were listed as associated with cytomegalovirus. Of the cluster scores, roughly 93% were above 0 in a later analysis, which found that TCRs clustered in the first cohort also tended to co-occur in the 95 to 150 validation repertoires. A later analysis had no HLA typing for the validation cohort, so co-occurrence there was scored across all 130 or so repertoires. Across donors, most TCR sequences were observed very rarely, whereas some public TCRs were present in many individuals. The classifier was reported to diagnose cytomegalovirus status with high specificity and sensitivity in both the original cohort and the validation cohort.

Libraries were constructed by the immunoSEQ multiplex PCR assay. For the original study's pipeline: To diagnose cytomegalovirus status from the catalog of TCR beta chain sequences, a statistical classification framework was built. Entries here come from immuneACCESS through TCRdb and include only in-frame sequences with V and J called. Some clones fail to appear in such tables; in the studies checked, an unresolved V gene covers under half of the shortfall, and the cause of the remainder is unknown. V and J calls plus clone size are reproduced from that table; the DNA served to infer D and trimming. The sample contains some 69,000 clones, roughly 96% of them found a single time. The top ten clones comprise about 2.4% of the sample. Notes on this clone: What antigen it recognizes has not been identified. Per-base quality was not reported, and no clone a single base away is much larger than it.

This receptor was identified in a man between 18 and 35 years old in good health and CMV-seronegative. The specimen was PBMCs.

The CDR3 sequence is CASMLAGAGDTQYF. The base sequence is TGTGCCAGTATGCTAGCGGGAGCCGGAGATACGCAGTATTTT. This receptor chain uses TRBV19 and TRBJ2-3, with 10 bases in between that match TRBD2. Trimming leaves V shorter by 7 bases and J shorter by 5 bases, with the junction holding 6 bases beyond the gene matches. The germline V gene (reference sequence) supplies CDR1 LNHDA and CDR2 SQIVND. The CDR3 numbers 14 residues from cysteine through phenylalanine. Only the CDR3 DNA is retained, 42 bases long and in frame from the first base.